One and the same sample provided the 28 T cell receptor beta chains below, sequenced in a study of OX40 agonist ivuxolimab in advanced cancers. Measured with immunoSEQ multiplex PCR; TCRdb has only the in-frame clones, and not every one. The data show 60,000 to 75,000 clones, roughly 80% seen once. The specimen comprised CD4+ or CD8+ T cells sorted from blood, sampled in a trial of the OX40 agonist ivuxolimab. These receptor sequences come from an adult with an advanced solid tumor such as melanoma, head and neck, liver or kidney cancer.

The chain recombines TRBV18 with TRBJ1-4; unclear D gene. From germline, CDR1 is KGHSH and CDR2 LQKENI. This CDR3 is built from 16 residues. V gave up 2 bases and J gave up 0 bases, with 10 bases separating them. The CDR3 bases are TGTGCCAGCTCACCAATCTACCCTGCAACTAATGAAAAACTGTTTTTT. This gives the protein CASSPIYPATNEKLFF.

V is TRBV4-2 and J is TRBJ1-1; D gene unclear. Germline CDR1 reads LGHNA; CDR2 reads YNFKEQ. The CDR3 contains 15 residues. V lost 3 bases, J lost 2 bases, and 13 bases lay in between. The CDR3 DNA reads TGTGCCAGCAGCCAGGCTTCGGGTTCAAACACTGAAGCTTTCTTT. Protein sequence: CASSQASGSNTEAFF.

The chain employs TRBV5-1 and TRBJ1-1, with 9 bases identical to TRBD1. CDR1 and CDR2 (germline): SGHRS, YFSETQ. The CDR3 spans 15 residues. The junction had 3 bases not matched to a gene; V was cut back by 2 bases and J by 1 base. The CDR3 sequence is CASSFPQGANTEAFF. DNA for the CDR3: TGCGCCAGCAGCTTCCCACAGGGGGCGAACACTGAAGCTTTCTTT.

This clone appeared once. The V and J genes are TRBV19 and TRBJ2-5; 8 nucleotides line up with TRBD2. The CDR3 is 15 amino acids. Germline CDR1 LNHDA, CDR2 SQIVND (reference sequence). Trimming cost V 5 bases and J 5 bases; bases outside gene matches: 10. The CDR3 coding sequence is TGTGCCAGTAGTGGCTTCCGGGGGGGCCCCGAGACCCAGTACTTC. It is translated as CASSGFRGGPETQYF.

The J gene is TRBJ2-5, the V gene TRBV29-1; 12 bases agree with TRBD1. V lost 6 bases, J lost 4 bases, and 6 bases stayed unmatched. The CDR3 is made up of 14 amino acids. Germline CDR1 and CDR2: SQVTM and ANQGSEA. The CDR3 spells CSVEGTGGGETQYF. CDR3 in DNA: TGCAGCGTCGAGGGGACAGGGGGCGGAGAGACCCAGTACTTC.

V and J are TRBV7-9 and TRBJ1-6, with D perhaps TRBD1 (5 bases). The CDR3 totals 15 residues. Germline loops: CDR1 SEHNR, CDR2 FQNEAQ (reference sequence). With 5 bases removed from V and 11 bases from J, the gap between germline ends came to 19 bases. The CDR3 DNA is TGTGCCAGCAGCGTTTTACGAGGGGACGGTGCACCCCTCCACTTT. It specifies CASSVLRGDGAPLHF.

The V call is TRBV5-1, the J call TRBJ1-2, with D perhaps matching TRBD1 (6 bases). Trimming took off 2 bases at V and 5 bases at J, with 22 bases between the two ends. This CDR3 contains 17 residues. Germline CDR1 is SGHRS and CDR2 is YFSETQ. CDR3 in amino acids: CASSFMGDQGRGYGYTF. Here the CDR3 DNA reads TGCGCCAGCAGCTTCATGGGGGACCAGGGGAGAGGATATGGCTACACCTTC. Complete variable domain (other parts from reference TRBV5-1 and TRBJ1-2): KAGVTQTPRYLIKTRGQQVTLSCSPISGHRSVSWYQQTPGQGLQFLFEYFSETQRNKGNFPGRFSGRQFSNSRSEMNVSTLELGDSALYLCASSFMGDQGRGYGYTFGSGTRLTVV.

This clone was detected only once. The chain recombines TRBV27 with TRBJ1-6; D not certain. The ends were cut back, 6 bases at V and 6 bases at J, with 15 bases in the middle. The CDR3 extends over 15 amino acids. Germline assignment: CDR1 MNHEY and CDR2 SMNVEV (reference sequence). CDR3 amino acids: CASSPQWGVNSPLHF. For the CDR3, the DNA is TGTGCCAGCAGCCCCCAATGGGGAGTTAATTCACCCCTCCACTTT.

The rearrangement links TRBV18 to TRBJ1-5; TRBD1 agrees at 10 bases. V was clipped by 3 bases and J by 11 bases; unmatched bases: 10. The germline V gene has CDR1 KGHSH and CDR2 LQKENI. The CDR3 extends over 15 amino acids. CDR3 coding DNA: TGTGCCAGCTCACCGGGACAGGGGCCTCAGGGGGCCCAGCATTTT. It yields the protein CASSPGQGPQGAQHF.

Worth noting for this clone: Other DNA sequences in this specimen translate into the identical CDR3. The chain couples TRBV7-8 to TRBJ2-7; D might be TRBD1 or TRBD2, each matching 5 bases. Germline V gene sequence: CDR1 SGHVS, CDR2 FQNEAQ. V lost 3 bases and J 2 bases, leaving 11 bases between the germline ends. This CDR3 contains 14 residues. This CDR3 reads CASSFGDGPYEQYF. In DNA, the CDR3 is TGTGCCAGCAGCTTTGGGGACGGTCCCTACGAGCAGTACTTC.

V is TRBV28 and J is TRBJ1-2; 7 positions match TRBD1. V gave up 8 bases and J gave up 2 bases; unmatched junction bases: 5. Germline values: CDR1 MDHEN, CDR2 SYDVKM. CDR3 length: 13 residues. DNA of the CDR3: TGTGCCAGCTGGATACAGGGGAACTATGGCTACACCTTC. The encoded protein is CASWIQGNYGYTF.

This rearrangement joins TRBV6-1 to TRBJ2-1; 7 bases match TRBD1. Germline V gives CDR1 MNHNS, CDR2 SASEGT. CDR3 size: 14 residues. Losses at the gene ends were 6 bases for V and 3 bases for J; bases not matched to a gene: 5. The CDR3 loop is CASSGQAYYNEQFF. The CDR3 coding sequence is TGTGCCAGCAGCGGACAGGCCTACTACAATGAGCAGTTCTTC.

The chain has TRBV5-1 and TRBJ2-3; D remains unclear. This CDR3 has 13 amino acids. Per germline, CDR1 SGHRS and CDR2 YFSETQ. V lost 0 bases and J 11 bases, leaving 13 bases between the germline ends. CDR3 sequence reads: CASSLERLLGQYF. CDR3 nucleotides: TGCGCCAGCAGCTTGGAGCGCCTCCTGGGGCAGTATTTT.

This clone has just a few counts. The CDR3: CAWSANQAGGRPEQYF. DNA for the CDR3: TGTGCCTGGAGTGCAAACCAAGCGGGGGGGCGACCCGAGCAGTACTTC. The rearrangement joins TRBV30 to TRBJ2-7, with 10 bases matching TRBD2. V lost 1 base to trimming and J lost 6 bases; unmatched junction nucleotides: 12. There are 16 residues in the CDR3. The germline V gene has CDR1 GTSNPN and CDR2 SVGIG (reference sequence). Looking up the rest from reference TRBV30 and TRBJ2-7 gives the full variable domain: SQTIHQWPATLVQPVGSPLSLECTVEGTSNPNLYWYRQAAGRGLQLLFYSVGIGQISSEVPQNLSASRPQDRQFILSSKKLLLSDSGFYLCAWSANQAGGRPEQYFGPGTRLTVT.

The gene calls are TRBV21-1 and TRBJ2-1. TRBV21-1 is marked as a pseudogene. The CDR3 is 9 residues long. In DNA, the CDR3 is TGTGCCAGCAGCGATGAGCAGTTCTTC. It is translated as CASSDEQFF.

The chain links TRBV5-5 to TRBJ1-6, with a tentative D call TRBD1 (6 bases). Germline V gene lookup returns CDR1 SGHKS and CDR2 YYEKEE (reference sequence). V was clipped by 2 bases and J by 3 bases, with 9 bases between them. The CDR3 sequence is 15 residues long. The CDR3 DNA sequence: TGTGCCAGCAGCTTCCGGGACAACTATAATTCACCCCTCCACTTT. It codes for CASSFRDNYNSPLHF.

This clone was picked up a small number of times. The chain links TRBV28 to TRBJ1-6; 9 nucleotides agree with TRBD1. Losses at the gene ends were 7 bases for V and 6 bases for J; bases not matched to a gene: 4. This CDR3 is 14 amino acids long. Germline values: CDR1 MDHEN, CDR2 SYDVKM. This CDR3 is CASNPGQGNSPLHF. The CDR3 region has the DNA TGTGCCAGCAACCCGGGACAGGGTAATTCACCCCTCCACTTT.

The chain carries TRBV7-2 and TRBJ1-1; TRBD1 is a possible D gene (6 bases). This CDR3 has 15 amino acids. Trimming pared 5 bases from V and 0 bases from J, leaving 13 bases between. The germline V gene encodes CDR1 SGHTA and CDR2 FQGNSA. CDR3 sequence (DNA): TGTGCCAGCAGCGATAAGGGACATCTGAACACTGAAGCTTTCTTT. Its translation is CASSDKGHLNTEAFF.

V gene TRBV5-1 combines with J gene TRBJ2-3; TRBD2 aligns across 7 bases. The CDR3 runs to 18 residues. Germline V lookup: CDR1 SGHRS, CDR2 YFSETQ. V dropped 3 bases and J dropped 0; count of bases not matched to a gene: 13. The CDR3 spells CASSSGMGLTYSTDTQYF. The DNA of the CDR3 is TGCGCCAGCAGCTCGGGAATGGGACTAACCTATAGCACAGATACGCAGTATTTT. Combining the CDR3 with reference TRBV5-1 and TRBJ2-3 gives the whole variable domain KAGVTQTPRYLIKTRGQQVTLSCSPISGHRSVSWYQQTPGQGLQFLFEYFSETQRNKGNFPGRFSGRQFSNSRSEMNVSTLELGDSALYLCASSSGMGLTYSTDTQYFGPGTRLTVL.

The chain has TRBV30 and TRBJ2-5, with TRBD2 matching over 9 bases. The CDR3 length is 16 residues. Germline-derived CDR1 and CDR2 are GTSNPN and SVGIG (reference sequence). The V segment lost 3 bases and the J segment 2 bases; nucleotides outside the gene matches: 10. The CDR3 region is CAWSVGVSGGQETQYF. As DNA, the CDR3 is TGTGCCTGGAGCGTCGGGGTTAGCGGGGGACAAGAGACCCAGTACTTC.

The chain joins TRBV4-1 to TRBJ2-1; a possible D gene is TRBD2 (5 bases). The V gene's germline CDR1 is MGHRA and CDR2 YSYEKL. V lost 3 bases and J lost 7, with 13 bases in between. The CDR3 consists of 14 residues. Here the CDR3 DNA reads TGCGCCAGCAGCCACCCCACAAGAGGGAATGAGCAGTTCTTC. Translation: CASSHPTRGNEQFF.

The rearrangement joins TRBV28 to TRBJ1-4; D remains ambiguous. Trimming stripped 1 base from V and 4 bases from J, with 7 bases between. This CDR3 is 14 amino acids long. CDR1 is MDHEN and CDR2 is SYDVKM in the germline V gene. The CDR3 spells CASSLSGDNEKLFF. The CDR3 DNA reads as TGTGCCAGCAGTTTATCCGGGGATAATGAAAAACTGTTTTTT.

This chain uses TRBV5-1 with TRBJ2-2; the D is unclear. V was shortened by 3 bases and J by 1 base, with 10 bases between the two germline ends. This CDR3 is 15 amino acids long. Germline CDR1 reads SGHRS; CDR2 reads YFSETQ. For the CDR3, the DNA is TGCGCCAGCAGCTCTGGGTTTCGGAACACCGGGGAGCTGTTTTTT. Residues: CASSSGFRNTGELFF.

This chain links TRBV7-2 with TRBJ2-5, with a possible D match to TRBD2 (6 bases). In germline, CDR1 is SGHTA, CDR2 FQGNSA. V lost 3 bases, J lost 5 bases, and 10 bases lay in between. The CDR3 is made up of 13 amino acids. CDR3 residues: CASSFGGIETQYF. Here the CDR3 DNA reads TGTGCCAGCAGCTTCGGGGGAATCGAGACCCAGTACTTC.

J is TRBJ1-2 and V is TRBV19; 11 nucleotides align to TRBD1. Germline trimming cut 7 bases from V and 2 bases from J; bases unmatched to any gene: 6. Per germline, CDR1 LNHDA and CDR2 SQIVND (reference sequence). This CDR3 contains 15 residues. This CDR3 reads CASTNGQGANYGYTF. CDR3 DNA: TGTGCCAGTACCAACGGACAGGGGGCGAACTATGGCTACACCTTC.

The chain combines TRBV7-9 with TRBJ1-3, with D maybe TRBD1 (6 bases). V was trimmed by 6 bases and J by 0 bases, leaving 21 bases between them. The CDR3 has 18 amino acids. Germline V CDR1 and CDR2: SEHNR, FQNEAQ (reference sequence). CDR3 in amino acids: CASSYPGGRGSSGNTIYF. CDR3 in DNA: TGTGCCAGCAGTTACCCCGGGGGCCGGGGGAGCTCTGGAAACACCATATATTTT. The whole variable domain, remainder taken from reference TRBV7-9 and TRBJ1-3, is DTGVSQNPRHKITKRGQNVTFRCDPISEHNRLYWYRQTLGQGPEFLTYFQNEAQLEKSRLLSDRFSAERPKGSFSTLEIQRTEQGDSAMYLCASSYPGGRGSSGNTIYFGEGSWLTVV.

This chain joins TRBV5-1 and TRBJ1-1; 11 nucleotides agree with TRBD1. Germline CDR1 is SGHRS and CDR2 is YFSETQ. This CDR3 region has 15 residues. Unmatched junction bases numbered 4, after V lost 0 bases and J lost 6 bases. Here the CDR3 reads CASSLVAGQGAEAFF. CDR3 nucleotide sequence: TGCGCCAGCAGCTTGGTAGCGGGACAGGGGGCTGAAGCTTTCTTT. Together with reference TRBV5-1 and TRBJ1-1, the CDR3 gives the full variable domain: KAGVTQTPRYLIKTRGQQVTLSCSPISGHRSVSWYQQTPGQGLQFLFEYFSETQRNKGNFPGRFSGRQFSNSRSEMNVSTLELGDSALYLCASSLVAGQGAEAFFGQGTRLTVV.

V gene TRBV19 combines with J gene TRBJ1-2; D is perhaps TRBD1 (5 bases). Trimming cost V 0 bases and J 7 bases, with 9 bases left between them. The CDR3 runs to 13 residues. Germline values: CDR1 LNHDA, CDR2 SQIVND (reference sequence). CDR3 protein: CASSIDPGAGYTF. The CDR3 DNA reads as TGTGCCAGTAGTATAGATCCCGGGGCTGGCTACACCTTC.